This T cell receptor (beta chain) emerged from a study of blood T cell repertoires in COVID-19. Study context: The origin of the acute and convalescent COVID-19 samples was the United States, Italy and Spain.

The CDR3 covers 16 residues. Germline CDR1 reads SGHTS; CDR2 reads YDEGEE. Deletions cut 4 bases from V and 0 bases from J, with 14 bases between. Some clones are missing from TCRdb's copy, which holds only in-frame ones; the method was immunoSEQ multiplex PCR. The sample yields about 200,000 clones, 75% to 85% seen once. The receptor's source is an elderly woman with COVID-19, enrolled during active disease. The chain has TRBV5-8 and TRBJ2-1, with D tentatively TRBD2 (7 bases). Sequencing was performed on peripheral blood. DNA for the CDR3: TGTGCCAGCAGCAGGAGGGGGGGCAGCTCCTACAATGAGCAGTTCTTC. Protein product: CASSRRGGSSYNEQFF.